Included here is one T cell receptor beta chain sequence, with context. The V gene end was trimmed by 3 bases and the J gene end by 0 bases; junction bases not matched to a gene: 11. The CDR3 covers 18 residues. In germline, CDR1 is SQVTM, CDR2 ANQGSEA. This sample was included in a study of blood T cell repertoires in COVID-19. Clones were sequenced by immunoSEQ multiplex PCR, and TCRdb holds only the in-frame ones, with some missing. Here the sample spans some 200,000 clones, 75% to 90% being singletons. Sequenced material: PBMCs or T cells enriched from blood (not recorded which). The genes are TRBV29-1 and TRBJ2-3; TRBD2 matches at 11 bases. The origin of this receptor is a young woman in a cohort exposed to, infected with or recovered from COVID-19 (not recorded which). The CDR3 is CSVDSSGGITSSTDTQYF. In DNA form, the CDR3 reads TGCAGCGTTGACTCTAGCGGGGGGATCACTTCTAGCACAGATACGCAGTATTTT.